This is a list of T cell receptor beta chains from one sample in a study of cytomegalovirus exposure and HLA in healthy donors. The table came from immunoSEQ multiplex PCR; TCRdb's copy has only in-frame clones and leaves some out. The profile shows around 93,000 clones, approximately 81% of them singletons. The source material was PBMCs. These receptors all come from a woman aged 40 to 49 in good health and CMV-seronegative. The CDR3 runs from the conserved cysteine through the conserved F or W. D genes are given only for firm matches. Part of the rows lack a size; the others show once, few, many or a class for expanded clones.

J gene	V gene	clone size	D gene	CDR3 protein	CDR3 DNA
TRBJ2-3	TRBV2	.	TRBD2	CASSRGLAATDTQYF	TGTGCCAGCAGTCGGGGACTAGCCGCCACAGATACGCAGTATTTT
TRBJ1-6	TRBV5-8	.	.	CASSLSQGMPLHF	TGTGCCAGCAGTCTGTCGCAGGGGATGCCCCTCCACTTT
TRBJ2-7	TRBV6-1	.	TRBD2	CASREGLAGLSTYEQYF	TGTGCCAGCAGAGAAGGACTAGCGGGACTATCGACCTACGAGCAGTACTTC
TRBJ1-5	TRBV7-2	.	.	CASSLQGWSNQPQHF	TGTGCCAGCAGTTTACAGGGCTGGAGCAATCAGCCCCAGCATTTT
TRBJ1-1	TRBV28	.	TRBD1	CASSLDRVTEAFF	TGTGCCAGCAGTTTGGACAGGGTAACTGAAGCTTTCTTT
TRBJ2-5	TRBV5-1	once	TRBD1	CASSLGTGEGETQYF	TGCGCCAGCAGCTTGGGGACAGGGGAAGGTGAGACCCAGTACTTC
TRBJ2-3	TRBV6-6	once	.	CASSYIGRDTDTQYF	TGTGCCAGCAGTTATATCGGACGGGACACAGATACGCAGTATTTT
TRBJ1-1	TRBV5-6	few	TRBD1	CASIVLGQGNTEAFF	TGTGCCAGCATCGTCCTGGGACAGGGGAACACTGAAGCTTTCTTT
TRBJ2-7	TRBV7-2	.	.	CASSWDSGEQYF	TGTGCCAGCAGCTGGGACTCCGGCGAGCAGTACTTC
TRBJ2-3	TRBV5-1	.	.	CASSSIVADTQYF	TGCGCCAGCAGCAGCATAGTAGCAGATACGCAGTATTTT
TRBJ1-5	TRBV7-2	.	.	CASTLNRGNQPQHF	TGTGCCAGCACCCTAAACAGGGGCAATCAGCCCCAGCATTTT
TRBJ1-5	TRBV6-5	few	TRBD1	CASSDRVNQPQHF	TGTGCCAGCAGTGACAGGGTCAATCAGCCCCAGCATTTT
TRBJ1-4	TRBV28	.	.	CASSRGFDEKLFF	TGTGCCAGCAGTCGGGGGTTCGACGAAAAACTGTTTTTT
TRBJ2-7	TRBV7-3	.	.	CASSLTGTSYEQYF	TGTGCCAGCAGCTTAACGGGGACATCCTACGAGCAGTACTTC
TRBJ2-2	TRBV27	few	TRBD2	CASSHLTGGPSGELFF	TGTGCCAGCAGTCACCTGACGGGAGGGCCTAGCGGGGAGCTGTTTTTT
TRBJ2-7	TRBV5-1	.	TRBD2	CASSPGELATLYEQYF	TGCGCCAGCAGCCCGGGGGAACTAGCGACCCTCTACGAGCAGTACTTC
TRBJ1-4	TRBV18	.	.	CASSPTAGVGGEKLFF	TGTGCCAGCTCACCAACGGCGGGGGTAGGTGGTGAAAAACTGTTTTTT
TRBJ1-2	TRBV9	.	.	CASSVGTGSTNYGYTF	TGTGCCAGCAGCGTGGGTACAGGGTCCACTAACTATGGCTACACCTTC
TRBJ2-1	TRBV29-1	.	.	CSVVQGLASSYNEQFF	TGCAGCGTTGTTCAAGGTCTAGCGAGCTCCTACAATGAGCAGTTCTTC
TRBJ1-5	TRBV30	.	.	CACDRLGGNQPQHF	TGTGCCTGTGACCGATTAGGAGGGAATCAGCCCCAGCATTTT
TRBJ2-7	TRBV5-6	.	TRBD1	CASSSTGTGSSYEQYF	TGTGCCAGCAGCTCGACCGGGACAGGTAGCTCCTACGAGCAGTACTTC
TRBJ2-5	TRBV5-1	.	TRBD2	CASSLSGLGGETQYF	TGCGCCAGCAGCTTATCAGGACTAGGCGGGGAGACCCAGTACTTC
TRBJ1-2	TRBV21-1	.	.	CASSTRQQPPPPYGYTF	TGTGCCAGCAGCACACGACAGCAACCTCCCCCCCCCTATGGCTACACCTTC
TRBJ1-5	TRBV7-9	.	.	CASSLDYQPQHF	TGTGCCAGCAGCTTAGACTATCAGCCCCAGCATTTT
TRBJ1-6	TRBV30	.	.	CAWSLGSSYNSPLHF	TGTGCCTGGAGTTTGGGGAGCTCCTATAATTCACCCCTCCACTTT
TRBJ2-2	TRBV28	once	.	CASSFLSGELFF	TGTGCCAGCAGTTTTTTATCCGGGGAGCTGTTTTTT
TRBJ1-4	TRBV6-1	.	.	CASSHGLAAEKLFF	TGTGCCAGCAGTCATGGATTAGCTGCTGAAAAACTGTTTTTT
TRBJ1-4	TRBV7-6	.	.	CASSVGGGRGEKLFF	TGTGCCAGCAGCGTCGGGGGGGGGCGAGGAGAAAAACTGTTTTTT
TRBJ2-2	TRBV28	.	.	CASSFYGVAGELFF	TGTGCCAGCAGTTTTTACGGGGTGGCCGGGGAGCTGTTTTTT
TRBJ2-2	TRBV6-1	.	TRBD2	CASSEQPSGSVPGELFF	TGTGCCAGCAGTGAACAGCCTAGCGGGAGTGTTCCCGGGGAGCTGTTTTTT
TRBJ2-7	TRBV10-3	.	.	CAIGSYNEQYF	TGTGCCATCGGCTCTTATAACGAGCAGTACTTC
TRBJ1-5	TRBV7-2	.	.	CASSPRAGFGNQPQHF	TGTGCCAGCAGCCCCCGGGCGGGGTTCGGGAATCAGCCCCAGCATTTT
TRBJ1-4	TRBV5-1	.	.	CASSLESFNEKLFF	TGCGCCAGCAGCTTAGAGAGCTTTAATGAAAAACTGTTTTTT
TRBJ2-5	TRBV6-5	.	.	CATSTRETQYF	TGTGCCACTTCGACTAGGGAGACCCAGTACTTC
TRBJ2-3	TRBV4-1	.	.	CASKGGKTGSSRTDTQYF	TGCGCCAGCAAGGGGGGGAAGACCGGCTCCTCGAGGACAGATACGCAGTATTTT
TRBJ2-1	TRBV6-4	once	.	CASSDSGGHSYNEQFF	TGTGCCAGCAGTGACTCCGGGGGGCACTCCTACAATGAGCAGTTCTTC
TRBJ2-2	TRBV7-2	.	.	CASSLDGRGTGELFF	TGTGCCAGCAGCTTAGACGGGAGAGGCACCGGGGAGCTGTTTTTT
TRBJ2-1	TRBV4-3	.	.	CASSRGEGGGEQFF	TGCGCCAGCAGCCGGGGGGAGGGAGGGGGTGAGCAGTTCTTC
TRBJ2-7	TRBV6-6	.	.	CASSSWQGLLYEQYF	TGTGCCAGCAGTTCTTGGCAGGGCCTACTCTACGAGCAGTACTTC
TRBJ1-3	TRBV29-1	.	.	CSVIQGTGNTIYF	TGCAGCGTAATTCAGGGTACTGGAAACACCATATATTTT
TRBJ1-3	TRBV7-2	.	.	CASSLARTQPFSGNTIYF	TGTGCCAGCAGCTTAGCGCGGACACAACCTTTCTCTGGAAACACCATATATTTT
TRBJ1-3	TRBV5-6	.	.	CASSIQGSGNTIYF	TGTGCCAGCAGCATACAGGGTTCTGGAAACACCATATATTTT
TRBJ1-3	TRBV10-3	.	TRBD1	CAISTGQGNTIYF	TGTGCCATCAGTACGGGACAGGGAAACACCATATATTTT
TRBJ1-5	TRBV6-6	few	.	CASRAYSNQPQHF	TGTGCCAGCAGGGCTTATAGCAATCAGCCCCAGCATTTT
TRBJ2-1	TRBV7-9	.	.	CASSPDRYNEQFF	TGTGCCAGCAGCCCCGACAGATACAATGAGCAGTTCTTC
TRBJ2-7	TRBV11-2	.	TRBD2	CASSQTSGRGVSYEQYF	TGTGCCAGCAGCCAGACTAGCGGGAGGGGGGTCTCCTACGAGCAGTACTTC
TRBJ2-1	TRBV7-2	.	.	CASSLMERADNEQFF	TGTGCCAGCAGCTTAATGGAGCGGGCCGACAATGAGCAGTTCTTC
TRBJ2-7	TRBV5-5	.	TRBD2	CASSLLAGFYEQYF	TGTGCCAGCAGCTTGCTAGCGGGATTCTACGAGCAGTACTTC
TRBJ2-1	TRBV25-1	.	TRBD2	CASSEKGGRSVDEQFF	TGTGCCAGCAGTGAAAAGGGCGGGAGATCAGTCGATGAGCAGTTCTTC